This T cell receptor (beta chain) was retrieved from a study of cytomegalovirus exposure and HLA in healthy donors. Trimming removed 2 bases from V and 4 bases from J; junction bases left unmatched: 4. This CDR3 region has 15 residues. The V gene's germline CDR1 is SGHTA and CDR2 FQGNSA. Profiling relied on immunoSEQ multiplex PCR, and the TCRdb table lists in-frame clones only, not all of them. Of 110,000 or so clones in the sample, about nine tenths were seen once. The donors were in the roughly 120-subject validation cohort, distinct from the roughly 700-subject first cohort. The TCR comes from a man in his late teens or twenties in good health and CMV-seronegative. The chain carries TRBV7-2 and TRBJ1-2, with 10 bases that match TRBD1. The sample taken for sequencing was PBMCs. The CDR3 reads CASSLRDRGFYGYTF. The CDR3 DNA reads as TGTGCCAGCAGCTTACGGGACAGGGGTTTCTATGGCTACACCTTC.